Listed below are T cell receptor beta chains from one sample, sequenced in a study of CD8 T cells in ankylosing spondylitis. TCRdb passed the 5' RACE reads through MiXCR, listing each CDR3 protein once. The data contain about 240,000 distinct CDR3 sequences, about 10% of them seen just once; the ten biggest clones take up under 8%. Sequences were obtained from blood, either unsorted or a sorted T cell fraction (not recorded which). These receptors all stem from a male donor with ankylosing spondylitis or in good health (not recorded which). The CDR3 runs from the conserved cysteine through the conserved F or W.

CDR3 length,V gene,J gene,CDR3 protein
15,TRBV20-1,TRBJ2-7,CSARDGQGDPYEQYF
13,TRBV5-1,TRBJ1-1,CASKVFMNTEAFF
19,TRBV28,TRBJ2-3,CASSFPQDAGSFFTDTQYF
16,TRBV4-2,TRBJ1-5,CASSQGVQGGNQPQHF
13,TRBV4-2,TRBJ1-1,CASSQVKNTEAFF
15,TRBV3-1,TRBJ2-7,CASSQPLQTTYEQYF
17,TRBV10-3,TRBJ2-2,CAISDFEERGYTGELFF
11,TRBV12-3/TRBV12-4,TRBJ2-1,CASSGVNEQFF
13,TRBV28,TRBJ2-1,CASNLEGADEQFF
15,TRBV20-1,TRBJ1-5,CSATRPRTDNQPQHF
16,TRBV6-5,TRBJ2-3,CASSYSTSGEADTQYF
13,TRBV20-1,TRBJ2-7,CSARDLEGYEQYF
14,TRBV12-3/TRBV12-4,TRBJ2-1,CASTGGGSDNEQFF
15,TRBV5-1,TRBJ2-2,CASSRTSGGTGELFF
14,TRBV11-2,TRBJ1-1,CASSPNPMNTEAFF
16,TRBV5-1,TRBJ1-2,CASSLYDPTTNGGYTF
15,TRBV29-1,TRBJ2-4,CSVEGVSLAKNIQYF
12,TRBV15,TRBJ1-1,CATSREKGGAFF
19,TRBV12-3/TRBV12-4,TRBJ2-3,CASSRLGLAGGPGADTQYF
14,TRBV10-2,TRBJ2-2,CASKGKENTGELFF
15,TRBV5-6,TRBJ1-4,CASSSTGRIHEKLFF
18,TRBV11-2,TRBJ2-3,CASSTLAGARQSTDTQYF
14,TRBV28,TRBJ2-1,CVSRRGVFYNEQFF
14,TRBV2,TRBJ2-7,CASRGTSGSNEQYF
15,TRBV15,TRBJ1-2,CATSSLGTQPNGYTF
15,TRBV9,TRBJ2-1,CASSARGLRGNEQFF
12,TRBV2,TRBJ2-7,CAGSRRWNEQYF
16,TRBV11-2,TRBJ2-7,CASIPRGQGKSPEQYF
15,TRBV28,TRBJ2-3,CASSLFDSGGQTQYF
15,TRBV10-3,TRBJ2-1,CAISEQDRSYNEQFF
16,TRBV20-1,TRBJ2-2,CSARDSASGGTGELFF
14,TRBV30,TRBJ2-7,CAWSTGAGFDEQYF
16,TRBV25-1,TRBJ2-1,CASSEPLAGDYNEQFF
15,TRBV20-1,TRBJ2-5,CSAKYNPGGAETQYF
15,TRBV12-3/TRBV12-4,TRBJ1-6,CASSYGTGRYSPLHF
13,TRBV4-2,TRBJ2-7,CASSQISRNEQYF
14,TRBV29-1,TRBJ2-7,CSVASGTFSYEQYF
15,TRBV20-1,TRBJ2-2,CSALYLQGETGELFF
11,TRBV20-1,TRBJ2-7,CSATVGVEQYF